This T cell receptor beta chain was found in a study of blood T cell repertoires in COVID-19. On the study more broadly: Some COVID-19 samples were acute and others convalescent; all came from the United States, Italy and Spain. Sources were T cells, B-cell-depleted T cells, or PBMCs; the material itself was cDNA or gDNA.

Profiling relied on immunoSEQ multiplex PCR, and the TCRdb table lists in-frame clones only, not all of them. The sample lists tens of thousands of clones, 72% occurring once. The CDR3 is 15 amino acids. In germline, CDR1 is SGHRS, CDR2 YFSETQ. V shed 4 bases, J shed 7 bases, and the junction held 6 bases outside the gene matches. The sample taken for sequencing was peripheral blood. This chain connects TRBV5-1 to TRBJ1-5, with 12 positions matching TRBD1. The clonotype originates from a woman aged 70 to 79 with COVID-19, enrolled during active disease. CDR3 sequence: CASSPGTGGFQPQHF. The DNA of the CDR3 is TGCGCCAGCAGCCCGGGGACAGGGGGCTTCCAGCCCCAGCATTTT.